A single sample gave rise to the 9 T cell receptor beta chains below, sequenced in a study of blood T cell repertoires in COVID-19. Clones were sequenced by immunoSEQ multiplex PCR, and TCRdb holds only the in-frame ones, with some missing. This repertoire shows approximately 210,000 clones, just under 85% found once; its top ten account for roughly 8%. The sample comprised peripheral blood. Source of these receptors: a woman between 50 and 59 years old with active or convalescent COVID-19.

The chain uses TRBV5-1 and TRBJ2-1; D is possibly TRBD2 (6 bases). With 4 bases removed from V and 10 bases from J, the gap between germline ends came to 15 bases. The CDR3 runs 13 residues. Germline assignment: CDR1 SGHRS and CDR2 YFSETQ. CDR3 residues: CASSLGTDREQFF. Here the CDR3 DNA reads TGCGCCAGCAGCCTTGGGACTGATCGGGAGCAGTTCTTC.

This clone was detected only once. CDR3 region: CASSLDLGLAGYNEQFF. The CDR3 DNA reads as TGTGCCAGCAGCTTAGATCTGGGACTAGCGGGCTACAATGAGCAGTTCTTC. The genes are TRBV11-2 and TRBJ2-1; 12 bases align to TRBD2. The germline V gene has CDR1 SGHAT and CDR2 FQNNGV. V gave up 0 bases and J gave up 3 bases; unmatched junction bases: 3. There are 17 residues in the CDR3.

To note about this clone: The sample holds other DNA sequences that translate to the same CDR3. The chain recombines TRBV27 with TRBJ1-5; tentatively, D is TRBD1 (6 bases). This CDR3 contains 14 residues. V lost 5 bases and J 4 bases, leaving 12 bases between the germline ends. Germline CDR1 MNHEY, CDR2 SMNVEV (reference sequence). This CDR3 reads CASSPQGRNQPQHF. DNA for the CDR3: TGTGCCAGCAGTCCACAGGGTCGGAATCAGCCCCAGCATTTT.

The rearrangement joins TRBV21-1 to TRBJ2-1; the D segment call TRBD1 is taken from the table without a DNA check. TRBV21-1 is shown as a pseudogene. The CDR3 spans 16 residues. Here the CDR3 DNA reads TGTGCCAGCAGCAAAGGGGTCAGGCCTCCTTACAATGAGCAGTTCTTC. Amino acid sequence: CASSKGVRPPYNEQFF.

The V and J genes are TRBV5-6 and TRBJ2-2, with 11 bases lining up with TRBD1. The V segment lost 5 bases and the J segment 5 bases; nucleotides outside the gene matches: 2. Germline V lookup: CDR1 SGHDT, CDR2 YYEEEE. The CDR3 has 14 residues. In DNA, the CDR3 is TGTGCCAGCAGTTGGGACAGGGGGACCGGGGAGCTGTTTTTT. The encoded protein is CASSWDRGTGELFF.

This clone was detected once. The V gene is TRBV5-4, the J gene TRBJ1-1; D might be TRBD1 (5 bases). The CDR3 runs to 14 residues. V gave up 0 bases and J gave up 10 bases, with 16 bases separating them. Germline CDR1 reads SGHNT; CDR2 reads YYREEE (reference sequence). CDR3 sequence (DNA): TGTGCCAGCAGCTTGGGAGGGGAGGGCGTTAGAGCTTTCTTT. Translation gives CASSLGGEGVRAFF. The full variable domain, in which reference TRBV5-4 and TRBJ1-1 provide the parts outside the CDR3, is ETGVTQSPTHLIKTRGQQVTLRCSSQSGHNTVSWYQQALGQGPQFIFQYYREEENGRGNFPPRFSGLQFPNYSSELNVNALELDDSALYLCASSLGGEGVRAFFGQGTRLTVV.

This clone was recorded a few times. J is TRBJ2-3 and V is TRBV28; 14 bases align to TRBD2. CDR1 is MDHEN and CDR2 is SYDVKM in the germline V gene. Trimming at V came to 3 bases and at J to 2 bases, leaving 4 bases not matched to a gene. The CDR3 has 17 residues. The CDR3, as DNA: TGTGCCAGCAGTTTGACTAGCGGGAGGGGGGTCACAGATACGCAGTATTTT. This codes for CASSLTSGRGVTDTQYF.

This chain connects TRBV10-3 to TRBJ1-6; D ambiguous. Germline values: CDR1 ENHRY, CDR2 SYGVKD. Trimming cost V 0 bases and J 8 bases, with 11 bases left between them. The CDR3 runs 15 residues. CDR3 nucleotides: TGTGCCATCAGTGAGTCTCACCGGTTGGATTCACCCCTCCACTTT. Translation: CAISESHRLDSPLHF.

On this clone itself: The DNA is omitted, as the CDR3 cannot be located on it reliably, and the CDR3 follows TCRdb's listing. This sequence joins TRBV12-5 and TRBJ1-5. Germline CDR1 LGHNT, CDR2 FRNRAP. The CDR3 region is 15 residues in length, termini included. CDR3: CASGLVMGGNQPQHF.